The 5 T cell receptor beta chains below were found in one sample sequenced in a study of blood T cell repertoires in COVID-19. Assay: immunoSEQ multiplex PCR; the TCRdb copy retains only in-frame clones and omits some. The sample has about 270,000 clones, more than 70% seen once. The source material was PBMCs or T cells enriched from blood (not recorded which). These receptors were obtained from a woman aged 55-69 years in a cohort exposed to, infected with or recovered from COVID-19 (not recorded which).

The chain carries TRBV5-1 and TRBJ1-1, with 7 bases lining up with TRBD1. V lost 4 bases, J lost 0 bases, and 6 bases stayed unmatched. CDR1 is SGHRS, CDR2 YFSETQ, per germline. The CDR3 runs to 15 residues. The CDR3 spells CASSQGQVMNTEAFF. The CDR3 DNA sequence: TGCGCCAGCAGCCAAGGACAGGTGATGAACACTGAAGCTTTCTTT. The full variable domain, with the rest looked up from reference TRBV5-1 and TRBJ1-1, is KAGVTQTPRYLIKTRGQQVTLSCSPISGHRSVSWYQQTPGQGLQFLFEYFSETQRNKGNFPGRFSGRQFSNSRSEMNVSTLELGDSALYLCASSQGQVMNTEAFFGQGTRLTVV.

This chain links TRBV28 with TRBJ2-2, with TRBD2 matching 7 bases. The CDR3 is 15 residues long. V was clipped by 3 bases and J by 7 bases; unmatched bases: 8. Looked up from germline, CDR1 is MDHEN and CDR2 is SYDVKM. The CDR3 reads CASSFGGSLSGELFF. The CDR3 nucleotides read TGTGCCAGCAGTTTTGGCGGGAGTTTGAGCGGGGAGCTGTTTTTT.

This chain links TRBV7-9 with TRBJ1-3; D is ambiguous. Per germline, CDR1 SEHNR and CDR2 FQNEAQ (reference sequence). V was pared by 1 base and J by 0 bases, with 7 bases between. The CDR3 is 15 amino acids. This chain's CDR3 is CASSLEHPSGNTIYF. The CDR3 DNA sequence: TGTGCCAGCAGCTTAGAACACCCCTCTGGAAACACCATATATTTT. The whole variable domain, remainder taken from reference TRBV7-9 and TRBJ1-3, is DTGVSQNPRHKITKRGQNVTFRCDPISEHNRLYWYRQTLGQGPEFLTYFQNEAQLEKSRLLSDRFSAERPKGSFSTLEIQRTEQGDSAMYLCASSLEHPSGNTIYFGEGSWLTVV.

CDR3 protein: CASSPMDRDGSPLHF. CDR3 DNA: TGTGCCAGCAGCCCGATGGACAGGGATGGGTCACCCCTCCACTTT. The chain recombines TRBV6-6 with TRBJ1-6; 8 bases are shared with TRBD1. Germline CDR1 reads MNHNY; CDR2 reads SVGAGI (reference sequence). The junction had 11 bases not matched to a gene; V was cut back by 6 bases and J by 10 bases. The CDR3 spans 15 residues.

This sequence joins TRBV18 and TRBJ1-1; 7 nucleotides agree with TRBD1. In germline, CDR1 is KGHSH, CDR2 LQKENI. The CDR3 is 16 amino acids. V was clipped by 6 bases and J by 1 base; unmatched bases: 11. CDR3 in DNA: TGTGCCAGCTCGCTTCAGGGGGGTATGGGGAACACTGAAGCTTTCTTT. Protein sequence: CASSLQGGMGNTEAFF.